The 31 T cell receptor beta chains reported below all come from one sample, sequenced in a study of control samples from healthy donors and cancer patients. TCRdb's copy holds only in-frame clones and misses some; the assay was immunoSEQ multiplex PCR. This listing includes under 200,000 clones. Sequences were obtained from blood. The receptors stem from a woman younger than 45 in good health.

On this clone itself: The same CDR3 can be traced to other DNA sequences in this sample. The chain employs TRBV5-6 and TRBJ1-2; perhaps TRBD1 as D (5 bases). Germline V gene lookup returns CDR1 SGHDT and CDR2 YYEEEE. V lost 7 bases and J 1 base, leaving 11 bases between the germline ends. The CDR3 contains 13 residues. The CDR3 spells CASGLGGNYGYTF. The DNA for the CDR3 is TGTGCCAGCGGGCTGGGGGGTAACTATGGCTACACCTTC. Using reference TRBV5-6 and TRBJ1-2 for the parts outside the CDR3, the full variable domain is DAGVTQSPTHLIKTRGQQVTLRCSPKSGHDTVSWYQQALGQGPQFIFQYYEEEERQRGNFPDRFSGHQFPNYSSELNVNALLLGDSALYLCASGLGGNYGYTFGSGTRLTVV.

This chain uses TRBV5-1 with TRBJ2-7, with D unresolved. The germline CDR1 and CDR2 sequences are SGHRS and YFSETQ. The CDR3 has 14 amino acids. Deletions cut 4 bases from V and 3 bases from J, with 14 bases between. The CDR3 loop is CASSLGPGSYEQYF. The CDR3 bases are TGCGCCAGCAGCCTAGGGCCGGGCAGCTACGAGCAGTACTTC.

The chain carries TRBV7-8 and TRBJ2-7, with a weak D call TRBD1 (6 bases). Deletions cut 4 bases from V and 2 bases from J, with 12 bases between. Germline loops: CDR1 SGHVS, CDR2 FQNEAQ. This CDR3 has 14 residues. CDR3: CASSSLDRPYEQYF. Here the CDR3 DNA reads TGTGCCAGCAGCTCACTAGACAGGCCCTACGAGCAGTACTTC.

CDR3 nucleotide sequence: TGTGCCAGCAGCCAAGATTCGAGCGGCGGACGCTATGGCTACACCTTC. Protein sequence: CASSQDSSGGRYGYTF. The V call is TRBV4-2, the J call TRBJ1-2; D uncertain. V was cut by 0 bases and J by 4 bases, with 15 bases left in between. The CDR3 contains 16 residues. The germline V gene has CDR1 LGHNA and CDR2 YNFKEQ.

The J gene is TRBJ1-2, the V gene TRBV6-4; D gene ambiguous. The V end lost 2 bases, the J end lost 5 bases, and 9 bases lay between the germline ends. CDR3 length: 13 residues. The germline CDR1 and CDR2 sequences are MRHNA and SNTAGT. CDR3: CASSDRVHYGYTF. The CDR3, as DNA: TGTGCCAGCAGTGACCGGGTCCATTATGGCTACACCTTC.

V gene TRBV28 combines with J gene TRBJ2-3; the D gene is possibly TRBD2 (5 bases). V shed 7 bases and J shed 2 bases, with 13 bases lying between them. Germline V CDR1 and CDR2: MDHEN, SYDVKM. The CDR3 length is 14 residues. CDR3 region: CASNTDSYTDTQYF. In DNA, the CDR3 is TGTGCCAGCAATACGGACTCTTACACAGATACGCAGTATTTT.

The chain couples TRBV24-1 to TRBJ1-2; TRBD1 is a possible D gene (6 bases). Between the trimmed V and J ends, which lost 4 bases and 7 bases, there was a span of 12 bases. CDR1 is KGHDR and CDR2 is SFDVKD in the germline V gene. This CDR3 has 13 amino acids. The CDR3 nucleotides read TGTGCCACCAGTGACCCACAGGGAATTGGCTACACCTTC. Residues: CATSDPQGIGYTF.

In DNA, the CDR3 is TGCAGCGCCGGTATCGCTGAAGCTTTCTTT. Its protein is CSAGIAEAFF. V and J are TRBV29-1 and TRBJ1-1; D is unclear. CDR1 and CDR2 (germline): SQVTM, ANQGSEA. CDR3 size: 10 residues. V lost 7 bases, J lost 6 bases, and 9 bases lay in between.

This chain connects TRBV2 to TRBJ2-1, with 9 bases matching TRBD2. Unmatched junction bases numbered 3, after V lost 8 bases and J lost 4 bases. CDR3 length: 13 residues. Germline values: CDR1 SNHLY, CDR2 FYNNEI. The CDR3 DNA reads TGTGCCAGCGAACTAGCGGGTTACAATGAGCAGTTCTTC. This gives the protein CASELAGYNEQFF.

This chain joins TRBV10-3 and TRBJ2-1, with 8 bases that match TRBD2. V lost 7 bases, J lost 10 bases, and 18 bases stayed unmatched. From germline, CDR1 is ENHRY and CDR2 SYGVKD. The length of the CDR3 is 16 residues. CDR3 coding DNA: TGTGCCATCACCCTGGGTTTGAGCGGGGGCCGAGGGGAGCAGTTCTTC. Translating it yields CAITLGLSGGRGEQFF.

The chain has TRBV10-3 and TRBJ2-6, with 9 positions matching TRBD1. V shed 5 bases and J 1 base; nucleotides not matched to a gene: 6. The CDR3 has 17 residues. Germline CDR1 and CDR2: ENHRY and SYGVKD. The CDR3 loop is CAISRWTGESGANVLTF. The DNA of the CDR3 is TGTGCCATCAGTCGGTGGACAGGGGAATCTGGGGCCAACGTCCTGACTTTC.

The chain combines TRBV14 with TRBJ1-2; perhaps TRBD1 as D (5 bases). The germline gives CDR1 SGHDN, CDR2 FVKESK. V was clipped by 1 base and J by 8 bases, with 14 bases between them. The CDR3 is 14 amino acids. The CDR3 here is CASSQAYQGEGYTF. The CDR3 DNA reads TGTGCCAGCAGCCAAGCTTACCAGGGCGAGGGCTACACCTTC.

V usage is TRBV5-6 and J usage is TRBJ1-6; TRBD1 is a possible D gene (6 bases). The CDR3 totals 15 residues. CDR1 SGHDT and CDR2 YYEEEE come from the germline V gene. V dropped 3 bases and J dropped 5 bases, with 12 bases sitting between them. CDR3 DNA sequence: TGTGCCAGCAGCTCCCGGAGGGGGAATAATTCACCCCTCCACTTT. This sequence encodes CASSSRRGNNSPLHF. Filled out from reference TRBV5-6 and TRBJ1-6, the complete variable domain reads DAGVTQSPTHLIKTRGQQVTLRCSPKSGHDTVSWYQQALGQGPQFIFQYYEEEERQRGNFPDRFSGHQFPNYSSELNVNALLLGDSALYLCASSSRRGNNSPLHFGNGTRLTVT.

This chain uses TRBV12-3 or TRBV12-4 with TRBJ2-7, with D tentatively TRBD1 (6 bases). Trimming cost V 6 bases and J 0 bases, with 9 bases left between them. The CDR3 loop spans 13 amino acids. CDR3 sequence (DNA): TGTGCCAGCAGAACGACAGGCTCCTACGAGCAGTACTTC. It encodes CASRTTGSYEQYF.

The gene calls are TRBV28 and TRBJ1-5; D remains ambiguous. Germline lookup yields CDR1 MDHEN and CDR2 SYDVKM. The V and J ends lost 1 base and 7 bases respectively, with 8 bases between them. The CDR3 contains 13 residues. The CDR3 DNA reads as TGTGCCAGCAGTTTATTTAGCGGGCAGCCCCAGCATTTT. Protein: CASSLFSGQPQHF. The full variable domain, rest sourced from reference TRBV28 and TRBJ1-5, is DVKVTQSSRYLVKRTGEKVFLECVQDMDHENMFWYRQDPGLGLRLIYFSYDVKMKEKGDIPEGYSVSREKKERFSLILESASTNQTSMYLCASSLFSGQPQHFGDGTRLSIL.

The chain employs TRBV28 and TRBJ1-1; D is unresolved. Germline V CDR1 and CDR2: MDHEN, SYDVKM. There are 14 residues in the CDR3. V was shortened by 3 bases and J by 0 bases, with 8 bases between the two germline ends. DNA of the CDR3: TGTGCCAGCAGTTTTTCAGACTTGAACACTGAAGCTTTCTTT. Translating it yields CASSFSDLNTEAFF.

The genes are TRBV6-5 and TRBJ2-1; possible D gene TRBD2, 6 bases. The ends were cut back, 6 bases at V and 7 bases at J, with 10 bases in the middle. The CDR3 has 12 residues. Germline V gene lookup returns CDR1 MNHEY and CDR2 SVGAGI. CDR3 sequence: CASSASANEQFF. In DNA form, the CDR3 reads TGTGCCAGCAGCGCTAGCGCGAATGAGCAGTTCTTC.

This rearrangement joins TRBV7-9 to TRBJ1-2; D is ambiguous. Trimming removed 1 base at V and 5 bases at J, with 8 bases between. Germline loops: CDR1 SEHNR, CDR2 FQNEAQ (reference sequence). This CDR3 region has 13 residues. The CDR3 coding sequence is TGTGCCAGCAGCTTAGGGGCGGAGTATGGCTACACCTTC. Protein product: CASSLGAEYGYTF.

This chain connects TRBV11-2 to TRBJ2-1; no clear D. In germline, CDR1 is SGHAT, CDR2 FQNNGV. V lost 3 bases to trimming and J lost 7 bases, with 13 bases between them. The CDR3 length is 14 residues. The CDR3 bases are TGTGCCAGCAGCTTTCGCCCCCTCGTGAATGAGCAGTTCTTC. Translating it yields CASSFRPLVNEQFF.

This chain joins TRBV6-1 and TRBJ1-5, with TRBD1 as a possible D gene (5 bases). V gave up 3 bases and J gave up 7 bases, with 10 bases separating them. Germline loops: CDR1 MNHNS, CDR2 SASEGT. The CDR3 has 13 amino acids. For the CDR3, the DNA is TGTGCCAGCAGTGACCCGGGGGACCAGCCCCAGCATTTT. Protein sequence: CASSDPGDQPQHF.

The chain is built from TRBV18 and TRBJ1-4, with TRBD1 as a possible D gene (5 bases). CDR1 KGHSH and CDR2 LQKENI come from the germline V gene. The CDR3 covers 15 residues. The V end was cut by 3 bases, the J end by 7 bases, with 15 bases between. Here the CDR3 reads CASSPGKGVGEKLFF. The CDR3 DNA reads TGTGCCAGCTCACCTGGGAAAGGGGTCGGTGAAAAACTGTTTTTT.

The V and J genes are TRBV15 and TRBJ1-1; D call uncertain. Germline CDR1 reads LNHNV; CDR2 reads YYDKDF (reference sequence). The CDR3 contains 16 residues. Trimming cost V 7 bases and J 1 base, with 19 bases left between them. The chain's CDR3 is CATIGEGAEGNTEAFF. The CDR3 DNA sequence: TGTGCCACCATCGGCGAGGGAGCAGAGGGGAACACTGAAGCTTTCTTT.

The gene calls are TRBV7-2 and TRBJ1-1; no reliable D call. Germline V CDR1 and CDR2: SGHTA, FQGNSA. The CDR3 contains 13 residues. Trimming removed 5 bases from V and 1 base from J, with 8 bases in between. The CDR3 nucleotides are TGTGCCAGCAGCCCGGACCAGAACACTGAAGCTTTCTTT. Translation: CASSPDQNTEAFF.

The CDR3 reads CASSSQGGNTEAFF. In DNA, the CDR3 is TGCGCCAGCAGCTCACAGGGGGGGAACACTGAAGCTTTCTTT. The chain carries TRBV5-1 and TRBJ1-1; 8 positions match TRBD1. The CDR3 consists of 14 residues. The junction had 2 bases not matched to a gene; V was cut back by 3 bases and J by 1 base. Per germline, CDR1 SGHRS and CDR2 YFSETQ.

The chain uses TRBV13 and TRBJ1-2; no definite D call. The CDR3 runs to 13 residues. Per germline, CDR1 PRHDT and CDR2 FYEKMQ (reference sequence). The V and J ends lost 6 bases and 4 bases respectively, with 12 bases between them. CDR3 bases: TGTGCCAGCAGTACCGACAAACTCTATGGCTACACCTTC. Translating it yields CASSTDKLYGYTF.

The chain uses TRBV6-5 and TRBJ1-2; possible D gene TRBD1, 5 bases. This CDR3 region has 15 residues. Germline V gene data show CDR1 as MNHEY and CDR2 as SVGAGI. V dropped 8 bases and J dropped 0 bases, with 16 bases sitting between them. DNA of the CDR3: TGTGCCAGCTTGGGACTGGGAGGGGCTAACTATGGCTACACCTTC. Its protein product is CASLGLGGANYGYTF.

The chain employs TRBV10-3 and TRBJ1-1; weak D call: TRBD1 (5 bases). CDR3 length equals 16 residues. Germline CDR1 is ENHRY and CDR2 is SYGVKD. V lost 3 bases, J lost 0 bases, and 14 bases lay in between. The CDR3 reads CAISEQASLMNTEAFF. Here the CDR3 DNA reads TGTGCCATCAGTGAACAGGCCTCTTTAATGAACACTGAAGCTTTCTTT.

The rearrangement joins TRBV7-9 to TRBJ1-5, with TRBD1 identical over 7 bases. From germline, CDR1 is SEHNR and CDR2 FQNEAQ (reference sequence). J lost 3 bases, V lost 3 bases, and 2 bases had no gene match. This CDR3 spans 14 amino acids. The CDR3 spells CASSFTGDNQPQHF. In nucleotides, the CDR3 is TGTGCCAGCAGCTTTACAGGGGACAATCAGCCCCAGCATTTT.

The chain's CDR3 is CASSLAGDTYEQYF. CDR3 nucleotide sequence: TGTGCCAGCAGCTTGGCGGGTGATACCTACGAGCAGTACTTC. The chain uses TRBV5-6 and TRBJ2-7; D gene unclear. V was pared by 0 bases and J by 2 bases, with 9 bases between. Per germline, CDR1 SGHDT and CDR2 YYEEEE. The CDR3 loop spans 14 amino acids.

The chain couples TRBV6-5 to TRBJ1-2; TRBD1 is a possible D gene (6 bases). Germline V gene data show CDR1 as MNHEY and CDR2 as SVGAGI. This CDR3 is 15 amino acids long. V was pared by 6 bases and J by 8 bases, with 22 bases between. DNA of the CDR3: TGTGCCAGCAGGGGGACATTTAGGCCCCCGGAAGGCTACACCTTC. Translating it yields CASRGTFRPPEGYTF.

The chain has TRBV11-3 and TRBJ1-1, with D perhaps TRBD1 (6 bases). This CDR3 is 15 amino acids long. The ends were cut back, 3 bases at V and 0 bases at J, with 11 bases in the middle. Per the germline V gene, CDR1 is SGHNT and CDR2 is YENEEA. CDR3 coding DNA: TGTGCCAGCAGCTTCACAGGGACAATGAACACTGAAGCTTTCTTT. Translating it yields CASSFTGTMNTEAFF. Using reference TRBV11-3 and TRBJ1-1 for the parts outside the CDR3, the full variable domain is EAGVVQSPRYKIIEKKQPVAFWCNPISGHNTLYWYLQNLGQGPELLIRYENEEAVDDSQLPKDRFSAERLKGVDSTLKIQPAELGDSAVYLCASSFTGTMNTEAFFGQGTRLTVV.